This T cell receptor (beta chain) was sequenced during a study of tumor-infiltrating lymphocytes in primary liver carcinoma. This clonotype is a singleton in its sample. A much larger clonotype is one base distant, so this may be a read error. Investigators took RNA and DNA out together from about 20-30 mg of unsorted bulk tissue. The template, roughly 0.45 ug total RNA, yielded TCR beta cDNA made with a constant-region primer. Three nested multiplex PCR rounds, a slightly modified ARM-PCR method, built the TCR beta libraries. In the first two PCR rounds, TRBV1-TRBV30 forward primers were paired with a C-beta reverse primer, and each round lasted 10 cycles. TCRdb reprocessed the multiplex PCR reads via MiXCR and lists one record per CDR3 protein. Of 75,000 or so distinct CDR3 sequences listed, roughly two thirds are singletons. The germline CDR1 and CDR2 sequences are MDHEN and SYDVKM. This CDR3 spans 13 amino acids.

Sequenced input: liver tumor tissue from sampling region 4. Subset indicated: tumor region T4, right-lateral pole. The rearrangement joins TRBV28 to TRBJ1-5; D call uncertain. This receptor was identified in a man aged 40-55 years with primary liver carcinoma and hepatitis B virus infection. The CDR3 DNA follows: TGTGCCAGCAGAGAAGGGTTAGATCAGTCCCAGCATTTT. This codes for CASREGLDQSQHF.